This passage covers 7 T cell receptor beta chains from one sample sequenced in a study of shared clonotypes between healthy human individuals. The protocol was immunoSEQ multiplex PCR, while the TCRdb copy is restricted to in-frame clones and leaves out a portion. The data show about 1.5 million clones, 98% seen once. The sequenced sample was naive CD4+ T cells sorted from blood. Specified subset: CD45RA+ positively selected. The receptors were sampled from a man aged 25-40 years in good health.

The rearrangement joins TRBV27 to TRBJ1-2; D is ambiguous. The CDR3 totals 16 residues. The V gene's germline CDR1 is MNHEY and CDR2 SMNVEV (reference sequence). V was cut by 5 bases and J by 4 bases, with 20 bases left in between. The DNA of the CDR3 is TGTGCCAGCAGTGAGATCGGTGTTGGCAGTCTCTATGGCTACACCTTC. Its protein is CASSEIGVGSLYGYTF.

The chain employs TRBV27 and TRBJ2-7; the match to TRBD1 covers 8 bases. V shed 6 bases, J shed 4 bases, and the junction held 26 bases outside the gene matches. This CDR3 spans 20 amino acids. CDR1 MNHEY and CDR2 SMNVEV come from the germline V gene (reference sequence). The CDR3 coding sequence is TGTGCCAGCAGGAGTCTCTACGGGACAGGTCCCCCTTCATCCTCTTACGAGCAGTACTTC. It translates to CASRSLYGTGPPSSSYEQYF.

This sequence joins TRBV11-3 and TRBJ1-1; D ambiguous. V lost 5 bases and J lost 5, with 15 bases in between. Germline CDR1 SGHNT, CDR2 YENEEA. CDR3 length: 14 amino acids. DNA for the CDR3: TGTGCCAGCAGCAGGGATGGCTACTCGACTGAAGCTTTCTTT. Amino acids: CASSRDGYSTEAFF.

Notes on this clone: Other DNA variants within this sample encode the same CDR3. This chain joins TRBV5-1 and TRBJ1-5; D ambiguous. Germline-derived CDR1 and CDR2 are SGHRS and YFSETQ. The CDR3 contains 13 residues. The V gene lost 3 bases and the J gene lost 4 bases, with 8 bases spanning the gap. The CDR3 region has the DNA TGCGCCAGCAGCTCCGAGGGTAATCAGCCCCAGCATTTT. Its translation: CASSSEGNQPQHF. Drawing the rest from reference TRBV5-1 and TRBJ1-5, the complete variable domain is KAGVTQTPRYLIKTRGQQVTLSCSPISGHRSVSWYQQTPGQGLQFLFEYFSETQRNKGNFPGRFSGRQFSNSRSEMNVSTLELGDSALYLCASSSEGNQPQHFGDGTRLSIL.

The V and J genes are TRBV6-1 and TRBJ2-7; D not resolved. Trimming left V 10 bases short and J 9 bases short, with 22 bases between. Germline CDR1 MNHNS, CDR2 SASEGT. This CDR3 contains 13 residues. DNA of the CDR3: TGTGCCACCTCGAGCGAACCTACGAGTAGGCAGTACTTC. Translated: CATSSEPTSRQYF.

The V and J genes are TRBV28 and TRBJ1-5, with 7 nucleotides matching TRBD1. This CDR3 has 18 residues. The germline CDR1 and CDR2 sequences are MDHEN and SYDVKM. V shed 2 bases, J shed 0 bases, and the junction held 10 bases outside the gene matches. The CDR3 sequence: CASSLIFPDRVSNQPQHF. In DNA, the CDR3 is TGTGCCAGCAGTTTAATATTCCCCGACAGGGTTAGCAATCAGCCCCAGCATTTT.

The rearrangement joins TRBV15 to TRBJ2-1, with TRBD1 identical over 12 bases. V lost 0 bases to trimming and J lost 7 bases; unmatched junction nucleotides: 7. Germline-derived CDR1 and CDR2 are LNHNV and YYDKDF (reference sequence). The CDR3 consists of 17 residues. The CDR3 sequence: CATSRDPGTGGWNEQFF. The CDR3 DNA reads as TGTGCCACCAGCAGAGACCCCGGGACAGGGGGCTGGAATGAGCAGTTCTTC.